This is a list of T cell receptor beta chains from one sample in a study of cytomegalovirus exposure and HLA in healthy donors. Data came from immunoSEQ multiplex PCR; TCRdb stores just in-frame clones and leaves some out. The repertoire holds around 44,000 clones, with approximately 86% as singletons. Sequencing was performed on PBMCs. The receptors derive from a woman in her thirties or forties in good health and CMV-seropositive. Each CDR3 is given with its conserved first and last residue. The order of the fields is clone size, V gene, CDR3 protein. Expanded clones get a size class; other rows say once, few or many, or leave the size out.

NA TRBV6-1 CASSEAIAHEQYF
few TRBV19 CASSSPGQAMNTEAFF
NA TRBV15 CATSRDVTNTDTQYF
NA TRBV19 CASSGGHRTSGGTDTQYF
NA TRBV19 CASTGTLGNTIYF
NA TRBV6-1 CASSADRGRSSGANVLTF
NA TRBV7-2 CASSLVPGLNTEAFF
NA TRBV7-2 CASSLTGYNEQFF
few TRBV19 CASSIYSRRTVNTGELFF
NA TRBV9 CASSVDSSVTDTQYF
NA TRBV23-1 CASSLKPHRILYEQYF
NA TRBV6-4 CASSGTWTSNEQFF
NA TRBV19 CASSSGRTGELFF
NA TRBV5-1 CASSLAQGTGHSEQYF
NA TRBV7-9 CSSTLPGGTEAFF
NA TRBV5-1 CASSLKRGGAINEQFF
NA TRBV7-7 CASSAWTGLHFNYGYTF
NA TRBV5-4 CASSPSSGGAGEQFF
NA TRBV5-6 CASSLGAYGDTEAFF
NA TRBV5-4 CASSSQGNTIYF
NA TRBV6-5 CASRFTTSEAFF
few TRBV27 CASSLSVAGARAEQYF
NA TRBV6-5 CASRGGLAARGEQFF
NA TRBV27 CASSTAGGRAYSPLHF
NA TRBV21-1 CASSKAAAAMGTDTIYF
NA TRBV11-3 CASSLGVNTEAFF
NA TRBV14 CASSTLIDTEAFF
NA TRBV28 CASTSPARGEVQYF
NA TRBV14 CASSQAHRDGYTF
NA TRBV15 CATLRDATNEKLFF
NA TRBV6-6 CASTKRGLAVGELFF
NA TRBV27 CASSSNRDELNQPQHF
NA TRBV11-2 CASSLDSTGPLQETQYF
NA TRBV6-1 CASSANPRLEGNGQPQHF
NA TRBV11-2 CASSLDQGGWTTDYGYTF
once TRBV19 CASSIWGQGDNQPQHF
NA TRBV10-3 CAISVTQAETQYF
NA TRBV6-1 CASSAQANTEAFF
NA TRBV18 CASSPSRGSSYEQYF
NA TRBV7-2 CASSLEPTSPEAFF
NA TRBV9 CASREQGADYGYTF